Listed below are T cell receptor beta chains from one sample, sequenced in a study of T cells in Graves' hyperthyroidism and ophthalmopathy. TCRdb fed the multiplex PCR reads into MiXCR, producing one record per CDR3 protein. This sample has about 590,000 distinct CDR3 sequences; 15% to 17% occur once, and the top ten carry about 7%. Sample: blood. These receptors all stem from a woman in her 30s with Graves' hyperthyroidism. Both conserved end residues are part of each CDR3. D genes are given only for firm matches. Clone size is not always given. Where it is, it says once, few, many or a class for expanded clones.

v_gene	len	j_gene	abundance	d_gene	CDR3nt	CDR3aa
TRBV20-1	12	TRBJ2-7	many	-	TGCAGTACAGGAAACGGCGGCTACGAGCAGTACTTC	CSTGNGGYEQYF
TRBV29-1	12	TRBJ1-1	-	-	TGCAGCGTTGGTACACCGAACACTGAAGCTTTCTTT	CSVGTPNTEAFF
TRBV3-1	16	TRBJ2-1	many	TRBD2	TGTGCCAGCAGCCAAGATCGTAGCGGGAGGGCATTTGAGCAGTTCTTC	CASSQDRSGRAFEQFF
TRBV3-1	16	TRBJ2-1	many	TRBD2	TGTGCCAGCAGCCAAGGGCGACTAGCGGGAGAGGGGGAGCAGTTCTTC	CASSQGRLAGEGEQFF
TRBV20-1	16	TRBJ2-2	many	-	TGCAGTGCTAGAGATATGACGGCGGGCAACACCGGGGAGCTGTTTTTT	CSARDMTAGNTGELFF
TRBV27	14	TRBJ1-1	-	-	TGTGCCAGCAGTTTAATACAGGGTATCACTGAAGCTTTCTTT	CASSLIQGITEAFF
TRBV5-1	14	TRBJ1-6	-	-	TGCGCCAGCACCCTCGACCGAGAAAATTCACCCCTCCACTTT	CASTLDRENSPLHF
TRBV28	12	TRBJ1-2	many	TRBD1	TGTGCCAGCAGCAACAGGGGGGAACGCTACACCTTC	CASSNRGERYTF
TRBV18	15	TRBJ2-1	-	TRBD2	TGTGCCAGCTTGACACGACTAGCGGGGTACAATGAGCAGTTCTTC	CASLTRLAGYNEQFF
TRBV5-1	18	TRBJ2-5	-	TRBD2	TGCGCCAGCAGCTTGTCTCCCGGGACTAGCGCATATCAAGAGACCCAGTACTTC	CASSLSPGTSAYQETQYF
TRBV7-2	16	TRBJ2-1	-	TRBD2	TGTGCCAGCAGCTTAACGGGACTAGCGGGAGAGTTTGAGCAGTTCTTC	CASSLTGLAGEFEQFF
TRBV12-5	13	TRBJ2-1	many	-	TGTGCTAGTGGTCTCACCCTCGGACAGCCGCAGTTCTTC	CASGLTLGQPQFF
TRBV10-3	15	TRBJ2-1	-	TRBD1	TGTGCCATCAGTTTTCAGGATTTACAGGGGAATGAGCAGTTCTTC	CAISFQDLQGNEQFF
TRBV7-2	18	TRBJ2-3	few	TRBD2	TGTGCCAGCAGCTTAGTAGTAGGGACTAGCATTAGCACAGATACGCAGTATTTT	CASSLVVGTSISTDTQYF
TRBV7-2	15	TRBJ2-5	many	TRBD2	TGTGCCAGCAGCTTAAGGCCTAGCGGAGGGGAGACCCAGTACTTC	CASSLRPSGGETQYF
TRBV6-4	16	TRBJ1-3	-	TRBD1	TGTGCCAGCAGTTACCCCGGACAGGGACCAGGAAACACCATATATTTT	CASSYPGQGPGNTIYF
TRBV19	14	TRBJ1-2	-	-	TGTGCCAGTAGTCTAAGGGCCCTCTCGACCGGCTACACCTTC	CASSLRALSTGYTF
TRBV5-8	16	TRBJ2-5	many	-	TGTGCCAACAGCTCCCTTCGACAGACGTACCAAGAGACCCAGTACTTC	CANSSLRQTYQETQYF
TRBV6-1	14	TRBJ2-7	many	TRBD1	TGTGCCAGCAGAAAATGGGACAGGGCTGACGAGCAGTACTTC	CASRKWDRADEQYF
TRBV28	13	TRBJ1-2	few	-	TGTGCCAGCAGGCCGGGACTTGTCTATGGCTACACCTTC	CASRPGLVYGYTF
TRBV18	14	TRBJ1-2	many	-	TGTGCCAGCTCACCGTTTAAGGGCCCCGCAGGCTACACCTTC	CASSPFKGPAGYTF
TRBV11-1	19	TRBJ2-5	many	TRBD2	TGTGCCAGCAGCTTATCCGGGCCGAGGGCTAGCGGGAGAGGAGAGACCCAGTACTTC	CASSLSGPRASGRGETQYF
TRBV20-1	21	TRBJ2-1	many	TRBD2	TGCAGTGCTAGATTCCGACTAGCGGGAGGACGACCCCGACACTCCTACAATGAGCAGTTCTTC	CSARFRLAGGRPRHSYNEQFF
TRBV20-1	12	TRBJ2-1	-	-	TGCAGTGCTATCCAGCGGGCAGGTCAGCAGTTCTTC	CSAIQRAGQQFF
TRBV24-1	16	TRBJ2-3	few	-	TGTGCCACCAGTGTTGTAGGGGAGTGGGGCACAGATACGCAGTATTTT	CATSVVGEWGTDTQYF
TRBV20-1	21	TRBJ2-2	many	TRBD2	TGCAGTGCCCGGAGGACTAGCGGGAGGGCCATGGGACTTCGTAGGACCGGGGAGCTGTTTTTT	CSARRTSGRAMGLRRTGELFF
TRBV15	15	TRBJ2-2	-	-	TGTGCCACCAGCAGAGACGCGGGGAACACCGGGGAGCTGTTTTTT	CATSRDAGNTGELFF
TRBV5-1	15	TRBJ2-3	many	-	TGCGCCAGCAGCTTACAGGGTGTTAGCACAGATACGCAGTATTTT	CASSLQGVSTDTQYF
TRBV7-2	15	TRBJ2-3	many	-	TGTGCCAGCAGCTTAGGGGTAGGAGGGACAGATACGCAGTATTTT	CASSLGVGGTDTQYF
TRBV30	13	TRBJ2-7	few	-	TGTGCCTGGATGCCAGGCTCCCGTTACGAGCAGTACTTC	CAWMPGSRYEQYF
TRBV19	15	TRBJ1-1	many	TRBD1	TGTGCCAGTAGTTCGGACAGGGGGATGAACACTGAAGCTTTCTTT	CASSSDRGMNTEAFF
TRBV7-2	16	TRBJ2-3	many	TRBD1	TGTGCCAGCAACCCAAGGACAGGGGAAAGCACAGATACGCAGTATTTT	CASNPRTGESTDTQYF
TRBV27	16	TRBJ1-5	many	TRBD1	TGTGCCAGCAGCCCCTCCTTAGGGGGCTTGGGTCAGCCCCAGCATTTT	CASSPSLGGLGQPQHF
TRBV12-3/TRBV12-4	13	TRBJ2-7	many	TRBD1	TGTGCCAGCAGGCCCGGGACAGGAGACGAGCAGTACTTC	CASRPGTGDEQYF
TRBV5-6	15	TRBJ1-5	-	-	TGTGCCAGCAGCTTGGGGGGGGGTCCTAGTCAGCCCCAGCATTTT	CASSLGGGPSQPQHF
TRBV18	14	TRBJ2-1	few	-	TGTGCCAGCTCACCACTTAGCGGCGCTAATGAGCAGTTCTTC	CASSPLSGANEQFF
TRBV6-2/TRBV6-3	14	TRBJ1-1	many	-	TGTGCCAGCAGTTACTCGCAGGAGAACACTGAAGCTTTCTTT	CASSYSQENTEAFF
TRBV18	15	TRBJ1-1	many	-	TGTGCCAGCTCACCACAGGATCCCTTGAACACTGAAGCTTTCTTT	CASSPQDPLNTEAFF
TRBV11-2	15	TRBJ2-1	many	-	TGTGCCAGCAGCTTAGACGGCGAAGCGGCTAATGAGCAGTTCTTC	CASSLDGEAANEQFF
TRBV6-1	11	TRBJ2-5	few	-	TGTGCCAGCACTAAAACAGAGACCCAGTACTTC	CASTKTETQYF
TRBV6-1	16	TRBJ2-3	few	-	TGTGCCAGCAGACCTCAGGGTGGGCCGAGCACAGATACGCAGTATTTT	CASRPQGGPSTDTQYF
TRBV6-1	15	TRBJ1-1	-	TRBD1	TGTGCCAGCAGACCAGCCGGGACAGTTTCGGCTGAAGCTTTCTTT	CASRPAGTVSAEAFF
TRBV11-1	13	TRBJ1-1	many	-	TGTGCCAGCAGCTTAGACAAGAACACTGAAGCTTTCTTT	CASSLDKNTEAFF
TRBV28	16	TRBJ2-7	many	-	TGTGCCAGCAGTTTATCCCTAGTAAGGCTATCCTACGAGCAGTACTTC	CASSLSLVRLSYEQYF
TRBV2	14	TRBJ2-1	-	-	TGTGCCACCGCTAGCAGAAGCTCCTACAATGAGCAGTTCTTC	CATASRSSYNEQFF
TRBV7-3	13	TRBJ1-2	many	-	TGTGCCAGCAGCTCCTCAGGGGCGGGTGGCTACACCTTC	CASSSSGAGGYTF
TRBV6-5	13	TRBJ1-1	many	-	TGCGCCAGCAGCTACGCCGGGAACACTGAAGCTTTCTTT	CASSYAGNTEAFF
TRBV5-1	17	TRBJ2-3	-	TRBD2	TGCGCCAGCAGCTCGATGGGACTAGCGAATTCAGGAGATACGCAGTATTTT	CASSSMGLANSGDTQYF
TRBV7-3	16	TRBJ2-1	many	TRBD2	TGTGCCAGCAGCAAGCGGGGAGGGGCTATTTACAATGAGCAGTTCTTC	CASSKRGGAIYNEQFF
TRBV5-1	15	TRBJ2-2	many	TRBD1	TGCGCCAGCAGCAAGGGGGCCCTGAACACCGGGGAGCTGTTTTTT	CASSKGALNTGELFF
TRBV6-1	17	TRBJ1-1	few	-	TGTGCCAGCAGTCCCTTGGGGGCAAGGATCGGGAACACTGAAGCTTTCTTT	CASSPLGARIGNTEAFF
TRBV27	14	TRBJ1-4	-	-	TGTGCCAGCAGTTTAGGGGGGCTGGCTGAAAAACTGTTTTTT	CASSLGGLAEKLFF
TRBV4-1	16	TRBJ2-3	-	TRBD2	TGCGCCAGCAGCCAGCGGGGCCTAGCGGGAGAAGATACGCAGTATTTT	CASSQRGLAGEDTQYF